This T cell receptor beta chain was documented in a study of CD8+ T cells in alopecia areata. Treatment: oral pan-JAK inhibitor, 5-10 mg twice daily. CDR1 and CDR2 from the germline V gene are MGHDK and SYGVNS. Trimming shortened V by 7 bases and J by 7 bases, and 10 bases separated the two germline ends. The CDR3 is 11 residues long. RNA, once extracted, was reverse transcribed into cDNA for use as the sequencing template. Here immunoSEQ multiplex PCR was the method, and the copy in TCRdb shows in-frame clones only, minus some. The sample includes under 200,000 clones, less than 70% seen only once; the top ten take 13% to 15%. About this clone: Antigen: not known.

Study-level points and caveats: Scalp and blood samples kept many expanded lesional clones throughout tofacitinib.

This sequence was found in a human donor with alopecia areata. The material was CD4+ T cells sorted from blood, obtained at week 24, from a patient treated with tofacitinib. The chain couples TRBV25-1 to TRBJ1-1, with D possibly matching TRBD1 (6 bases). CDR3 nucleotide sequence: TGTGCCAGCAAAGGACAGATTGAAGCTTTCTTT. This translates into CASKGQIEAFF.